A single sample is the source of the 5 T cell receptor beta chains below, sequenced in a study of T cell changes during pregnancy in multiple sclerosis. Assay used: immunoSEQ multiplex PCR; TCRdb lists only in-frame clones, some missing. The sample gives approximately 43,000 clones, approximately 94% of which show up once; around 8.1% is in the top ten. The specimen comprised CD8+ T cells from peripheral blood mononuclear cells, sampled in the third trimester of pregnancy. The receptors derive from a female donor with multiple sclerosis, enrolled in a pregnancy study.

The CDR3 loop reads CATIGDGWSSYNEQFF. The CDR3 coding sequence is TGTGCCACCATAGGAGATGGGTGGAGCTCCTACAATGAGCAGTTCTTC. The genes are TRBV27 and TRBJ2-1; the D is unclear. The germline V gene has CDR1 MNHEY and CDR2 SMNVEV (reference sequence). The CDR3 spans 16 residues. Trimming removed 10 bases from V and 0 bases from J, with 19 bases in between.

This chain joins TRBV5-1 and TRBJ2-5, with D maybe TRBD2 (5 bases). CDR3 length equals 14 residues. Germline CDR1 SGHRS, CDR2 YFSETQ. Trimming removed 3 bases from V and 0 bases from J, with 9 bases in between. The CDR3 here is CASSSDYNQETQYF. CDR3 in DNA: TGCGCCAGCAGCTCTGACTATAACCAAGAGACCCAGTACTTC.

The gene calls are TRBV14 and TRBJ2-7; D is undetermined. The CDR3 runs to 13 residues. The germline V gene encodes CDR1 SGHDN and CDR2 FVKESK. V dropped 3 bases and J dropped 8 bases, with 14 bases sitting between them. The CDR3 reads CASSHLDGDQQYF. CDR3 DNA sequence: TGTGCCAGCAGCCATCTAGATGGTGATCAGCAGTACTTC.

The genes are TRBV19 and TRBJ1-1; D is unclear. The ends were cut back, 3 bases at V and 1 base at J, with 9 bases in the middle. Germline V gene sequence: CDR1 LNHDA, CDR2 SQIVND (reference sequence). The CDR3 consists of 14 residues. This CDR3 reads CASSILGGNTEAFF. The CDR3 DNA is TGTGCCAGTAGTATCCTAGGAGGGAACACTGAAGCTTTCTTT.

This chain uses TRBV28 with TRBJ2-1; D perhaps matches TRBD2 (5 bases). V was shortened by 3 bases and J by 3 bases, with 15 bases between the two germline ends. The CDR3 extends over 16 amino acids. CDR1 and CDR2 from the germline V gene are MDHEN and SYDVKM. This chain's CDR3 is CASSFLSAGGYNEQFF. The CDR3 DNA is TGTGCCAGCAGTTTTCTATCGGCGGGTGGCTACAATGAGCAGTTCTTC.